Below, 5 T cell receptor beta chains from the same sample are listed, as sequenced in a study of blood T cell repertoires in COVID-19. Sequencing was performed with immunoSEQ multiplex PCR; in TCRdb, only in-frame clones are kept and a portion is missing. The profile shows approximately 190,000 clones, about 88% of them singletons. Material for sequencing was peripheral blood. The receptors stem from a man aged 25-45 years with active or convalescent COVID-19.

This chain links TRBV6-2 or TRBV6-3 with TRBJ2-7; D is unresolved. The CDR3 has 13 amino acids. Germline lookup yields CDR1 MNHEY and CDR2 SVGEGT. V was pared by 0 bases and J by 5 bases, with 8 bases between. The CDR3 loop is CASSYSVLNEQYF. For the CDR3, the DNA is TGTGCCAGCAGTTACTCTGTACTAAACGAGCAGTACTTC.

Comments on this clone: The sample has other DNA sequences that encode this CDR3 too. This sequence joins TRBV30 and TRBJ2-7; possible D gene TRBD1, 5 bases. This CDR3 is built from 12 residues. CDR1 is GTSNPN, CDR2 SVGIG, per germline (reference sequence). The V end was cut by 1 base, the J end by 4 bases, with 8 bases between. The CDR3: CAWSGQGYEQYF. CDR3 DNA: TGTGCCTGGAGTGGGCAGGGATACGAGCAGTACTTC.

The J gene is TRBJ2-1, the V gene TRBV4-1; the D gene is possibly TRBD1 (5 bases). This CDR3 region has 18 residues. Looked up from germline, CDR1 is MGHRA and CDR2 is YSYEKL. Trimming shortened V by 0 bases and J by 0 bases, and 15 bases separated the two germline ends. The CDR3: CASSQEGTDTLSYNEQFF. The CDR3 nucleotides read TGCGCCAGCAGCCAAGAGGGCACGGACACCCTCTCCTACAATGAGCAGTTCTTC.

The chain links TRBV9 to TRBJ2-2; D is perhaps TRBD2 (5 bases). This CDR3 contains 12 residues. The ends were cut back, 4 bases at V and 6 bases at J, with 7 bases in the middle. Germline CDR1 reads SGDLS; CDR2 reads YYNGEE. The CDR3 sequence is CASSPGSGELFF. In DNA, the CDR3 is TGTGCCAGCAGCCCGGGGTCCGGGGAGCTGTTTTTT.

The chain recombines TRBV9 with TRBJ1-6; possibly TRBD1 for D (5 bases). Germline values: CDR1 SGDLS, CDR2 YYNGEE. The CDR3 sequence is 13 residues long. Trimming pared 6 bases from V and 10 bases from J, leaving 14 bases between. Here the CDR3 reads CASNGGARSPLHF. In DNA, the CDR3 is TGTGCCAGCAACGGCGGGGCCCGGTCACCCCTCCACTTT. Together with reference TRBV9 and TRBJ1-6, the CDR3 gives the full variable domain: DSGVTQTPKHLITATGQRVTLRCSPRSGDLSVYWYQQSLDQGLQFLIQYYNGEERAKGNILERFSAQQFPDLHSELNLSSLELGDSALYFCASNGGARSPLHFGNGTRLTVT.